This record concerns one T cell receptor (beta chain) sequence. CDR1 is SGDLS, CDR2 YYNGEE, per germline. CDR3 length: 13 residues. V was pared by 3 bases and J by 8 bases, with 14 bases between. This entry is derived from a study of blood T cell repertoires in COVID-19. Study-level information: Some COVID-19 samples were acute and others convalescent; all came from the United States, Italy and Spain. PBMCs, B-cell-depleted T cells, or T cells were the source of the cDNA or gDNA that made up the material.

In the authors' methods: Reference gene primer amplification gave nucleated cell count estimates. Sequencing was performed with immunoSEQ multiplex PCR; in TCRdb, only in-frame clones are kept and a portion is missing. That table supplies the V and J calls and clone size; D and trimming were determined from the DNA. The sample records about 66,000 clones, around 90% being singletons. The J gene is TRBJ1-2, the V gene TRBV9, with a possible D match to TRBD1 (5 bases). The source material was peripheral blood. This receptor was identified in a human donor in a cohort sampled during active COVID-19. CDR3 residues: CASSAAGLWGYTF. CDR3 nucleotide sequence: TGTGCCAGCAGCGCCGCGGGGCTGTGGGGCTACACCTTC. The full variable domain, its missing parts supplied by reference TRBV9 and TRBJ1-2, is DSGVTQTPKHLITATGQRVTLRCSPRSGDLSVYWYQQSLDQGLQFLIQYYNGEERAKGNILERFSAQQFPDLHSELNLSSLELGDSALYFCASSAAGLWGYTFGSGTRLTVV.